A single sample is the source of the 3 T cell receptor beta chains below, sequenced in a study of blood T cell repertoires in COVID-19. Clones were sequenced by immunoSEQ multiplex PCR, and TCRdb holds only the in-frame ones, with some missing. Of some 73,000 clones listed, around 82% are singletons. Material for sequencing was peripheral blood. These receptors originate from a human donor in a cohort sampled during active COVID-19.

CDR3 in amino acids: CASRGTSGLAGNYEQYF. Written as DNA, the CDR3 is TGTGCCAGCAGGGGGACATCGGGACTAGCGGGAAACTACGAGCAGTACTTC. V is TRBV2 and J is TRBJ2-7; 13 nucleotides line up with TRBD2. The CDR3 covers 17 residues. In germline, CDR1 is SNHLY, CDR2 FYNNEI. The J segment lost 3 bases and the V segment lost 6 bases, leaving 11 bases of the junction unmatched.

The V call is TRBV5-1, the J call TRBJ2-2, with D possibly matching TRBD2 (6 bases). The CDR3 has 15 amino acids. Per germline, CDR1 SGHRS and CDR2 YFSETQ. Trimming took 3 bases from V and 4 from J, leaving 13 bases between them. The CDR3 bases are TGCGCCAGCAGCTCTACGGGGGAGGCCACCGGGGAGCTGTTTTTT. Protein product: CASSSTGEATGELFF. Based on the CDR3 plus reference TRBV5-1 and TRBJ2-2, the full variable domain is KAGVTQTPRYLIKTRGQQVTLSCSPISGHRSVSWYQQTPGQGLQFLFEYFSETQRNKGNFPGRFSGRQFSNSRSEMNVSTLELGDSALYLCASSSTGEATGELFFGEGSRLTVL.

The chain employs TRBV11-2 and TRBJ1-6; D possibly corresponds to TRBD1 (6 bases). V was cut by 5 bases and J by 3 bases, with 17 bases left in between. Germline CDR1 SGHAT, CDR2 FQNNGV. The CDR3 sequence is 17 residues long. For the CDR3, the DNA is TGTGCCAGCAGCCCTGTCCGGGACACCTACTATAATTCACCCCTCCACTTT. Translating it yields CASSPVRDTYYNSPLHF.